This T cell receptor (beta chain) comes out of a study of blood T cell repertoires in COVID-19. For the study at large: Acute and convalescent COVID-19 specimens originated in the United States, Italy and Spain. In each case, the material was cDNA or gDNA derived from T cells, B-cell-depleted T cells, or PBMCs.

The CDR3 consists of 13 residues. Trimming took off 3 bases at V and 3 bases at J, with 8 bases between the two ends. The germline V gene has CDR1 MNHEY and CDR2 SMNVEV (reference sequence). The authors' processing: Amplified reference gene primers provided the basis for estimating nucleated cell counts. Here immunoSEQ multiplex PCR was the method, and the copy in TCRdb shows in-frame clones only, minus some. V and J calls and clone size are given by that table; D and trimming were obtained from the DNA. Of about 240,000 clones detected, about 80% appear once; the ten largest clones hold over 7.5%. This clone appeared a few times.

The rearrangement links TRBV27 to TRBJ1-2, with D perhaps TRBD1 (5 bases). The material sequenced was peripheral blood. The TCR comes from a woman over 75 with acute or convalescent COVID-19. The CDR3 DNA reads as TGTGCCAGCAGTTTTGCAGGGCACTATGGCTACACCTTC. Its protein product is CASSFAGHYGYTF.